What follows describes a single T cell receptor (beta chain). Its target is not known. The sample comes from a study of lymphopenia after photon versus proton radiotherapy. Study results and caveats: Only patients who died were analyzed for survival; proton advantage is unproven. Proton therapy kept repertoires fairly stable, unlike photons, which gained effector/memory cells.

Germline trimming cut 0 bases from V and 3 bases from J; bases unmatched to any gene: 4. Germline V gives CDR1 LGHNT, CDR2 FRNRAP. The CDR3 has 16 amino acids. The repertoire was sequenced with immunoSEQ multiplex PCR; TCRdb's copy has only in-frame clones and lacks some. The sample lists about 26,000 clones, roughly 85% seen once, with roughly 5.2% in the top ten. The sequence was collected from a man aged 25-45 years with gastric cancer. The chain has TRBV12-5 and TRBJ2-2, with 7 bases identical to TRBD2. The sequenced sample was peripheral blood, obtained from a patient treated with photon-based radiotherapy. The CDR3 protein is CASGLVLAGDTGELFF. The CDR3 DNA is TGTGCTAGTGGTTTGGTACTGGCGGGAGACACCGGGGAGCTGTTTTTT.